This T cell receptor beta chain was recorded in a study of blood T cells in healthy people across ages. The authors ran a second PCR of roughly 7 to 11 cycles using a sample-barcoded 5' primer and a J-beta primer mix. TCRdb recomputed calls from the 5' RACE reads with MiXCR, one row per CDR3 protein. The repertoire holds 1.5 million to 2 million distinct CDR3 sequences, with about 30% as singletons. This clonotype was detected a few times. The length of the CDR3 is 15 residues. V gave up 8 bases and J gave up 0 bases; unmatched junction bases: 11. Per the germline V gene, CDR1 is SGHRS and CDR2 is YFSETQ.

The sequence came from a woman aged 30 to 39 in good health. Material: blood. This chain uses TRBV5-1 with TRBJ2-7, with 7 bases fitting TRBD2. The CDR3 sequence is CASSRGTTFSYEQYF. CDR3 DNA: TGCGCCAGTTCCCGCGGGACTACTTTCTCCTACGAGCAGTACTTC. The full variable domain, rest sourced from reference TRBV5-1 and TRBJ2-7, is KAGVTQTPRYLIKTRGQQVTLSCSPISGHRSVSWYQQTPGQGLQFLFEYFSETQRNKGNFPGRFSGRQFSNSRSEMNVSTLELGDSALYLCASSRGTTFSYEQYFGPGTRLTVT.